Below, 11 T cell receptor beta chains from the same sample are listed, as sequenced in a study of cytomegalovirus exposure and HLA in healthy donors. 60 Vbeta and 13 Jbeta primers were used in PCR. Data came from immunoSEQ multiplex PCR; TCRdb stores just in-frame clones and leaves some out. The data contain under 200,000 clones, 80% of them singletons. Sequenced input: PBMCs. These receptors all come from a man aged 35 to 55 in good health and CMV-seronegative.

In this sample, this clone turned up once. The genes are TRBV5-4 and TRBJ2-5; a weak D match, TRBD1 (6 bases). This CDR3 region has 15 residues. Trimming stripped 4 bases from V and 6 bases from J, with 19 bases between. Germline CDR1 and CDR2: SGHNT and YYREEE (reference sequence). The CDR3 region is CASSQDRPTGQTQYF. In DNA, the CDR3 is TGTGCCAGCAGCCAGGACAGACCTACGGGACAGACCCAGTACTTC.

The J gene is TRBJ2-7, the V gene TRBV7-9; D perhaps matches TRBD1 (6 bases). CDR1 and CDR2 from the germline V gene are SEHNR and FQNEAQ (reference sequence). The length of the CDR3 is 17 residues. V gave up 5 bases and J gave up 6 bases, with 26 bases separating them. CDR3 bases: TGTGCCAGCAGCCCGCAAGACGCCCTAAACAGGGTAACCGAGCAGTACTTC. This translates into CASSPQDALNRVTEQYF.

The J gene is TRBJ1-1, the V gene TRBV6-5, with 10 bases fitting TRBD1. V shed 2 bases, J shed 11 bases, and the junction held 8 bases outside the gene matches. Germline CDR1 reads MNHEY; CDR2 reads SVGAGI. The CDR3 loop spans 14 amino acids. This CDR3 is CASSYARDRGPAFF. As DNA, the CDR3 is TGTGCCAGCAGTTACGCCCGGGACAGGGGTCCGGCTTTCTTT.

This clone was found a few times. The rearrangement uses TRBV6-6 and TRBJ1-4, with D tentatively TRBD1 (5 bases). CDR3 length: 12 residues. Germline V CDR1 and CDR2: MNHNY, SVGAGI (reference sequence). Trimming shortened V by 7 bases and J by 8 bases, and 11 bases separated the two germline ends. The CDR3 spells CASTQGGEKLFF. As DNA, the CDR3 is TGTGCCAGCACCCAGGGCGGCGAAAAACTGTTTTTT.

To note about this clone: At one boundary the junction diverges from the germline segment, which might be a read error. Other DNA sequences of this sample code for an identical CDR3. V is TRBV7-9 and J is TRBJ1-2; 7 nucleotides match TRBD1. Germline CDR1 reads SEHNR; CDR2 reads FQNEAQ (reference sequence). This CDR3 comprises 15 residues. The CDR3 loop reads CASSLKGAILYGYTF. The CDR3 bases are TGCGCCAGCAGCTTAAAGGGGGCTATCCTATATGGCTACACCTTC.

The count of this clone is one. The CDR3 loop reads CAILDQGTLNTGELFF. CDR3 nucleotides: TGTGCCATTCTCGACCAGGGGACATTAAACACCGGGGAGCTGTTTTTT. The rearrangement links TRBV10-3 to TRBJ2-2; TRBD1 might be the D (6 bases). The CDR3 is 16 residues long. Deletions cut 9 bases from V and 2 bases from J, with 19 bases between. CDR1 is ENHRY and CDR2 is SYGVKD in the germline V gene.

This sequence joins TRBV27 and TRBJ1-2, with D maybe TRBD1 (5 bases). This CDR3 is built from 14 residues. V was pared by 3 bases and J by 4 bases, with 12 bases between. The germline gives CDR1 MNHEY, CDR2 SMNVEV (reference sequence). Here the CDR3 DNA reads TGTGCCAGCAGTTTCCTCATGGGGGGCTATGGCTACACCTTC. Residues: CASSFLMGGYGYTF.

The chain employs TRBV12-5 and TRBJ1-3, with 7 bases aligning to TRBD1. The CDR3 is 14 residues long. Germline lookup yields CDR1 LGHNT and CDR2 FRNRAP. Trimming took 7 bases from V and 3 from J; bases not matched to a gene: 6. In DNA, the CDR3 is TGTGCTAGTGCCCCTCAGGGGGGTGGAAACACCATATATTTT. It yields the protein CASAPQGGGNTIYF.

This rearrangement joins TRBV11-2 to TRBJ1-2; TRBD1 matches 8 bases. Trimming cost V 3 bases and J 3 bases; bases outside gene matches: 3. CDR3 length equals 14 residues. Germline V CDR1 and CDR2: SGHAT, FQNNGV. In DNA form, the CDR3 reads TGTGCCAGCAGCTTTACAGGGGGAGACTATGGCTACACCTTC. The encoded protein is CASSFTGGDYGYTF.

The J gene is TRBJ1-1, the V gene TRBV30; weak D call: TRBD1 (5 bases). Trimming left V 4 bases short and J 2 bases short, with 14 bases between. There are 14 residues in the CDR3. In germline, CDR1 is GTSNPN, CDR2 SVGIG (reference sequence). The CDR3 protein is CAWNRGRSNTEAFF. The CDR3 DNA reads TGTGCCTGGAATAGGGGCCGGTCTAACACTGAAGCTTTCTTT.

The chain carries TRBV30 and TRBJ2-1, with 7 bases that match TRBD1. Per germline, CDR1 GTSNPN and CDR2 SVGIG (reference sequence). The CDR3 length is 15 residues. J was trimmed by 2 bases and V by 3 bases; bases with no gene match: 7. CDR3 coding DNA: TGTGCCTGGAGGTCTAAGGGGGCGACCTACAATGAGCAGTTCTTC. It translates to CAWRSKGATYNEQFF.